The 3 T cell receptor beta chains in this list originate from one sample, sequenced in a study of patients and donors after allogeneic stem cell transplantation. TCRdb re-analysed the RT-PCR reads in MiXCR, keeping a single row per CDR3 protein. Of about 150,000 distinct CDR3 sequences in the sample, approximately 25% are singletons; the top ten hold 25% to 30%. Sequencing used blood, either unsorted or a sorted T cell fraction (not recorded which). The receptors shown here come from a human donor who was either an allogeneic HSCT recipient or a stem cell or donor lymphocyte infusion donor (not recorded which). It is not recorded whose cells these are; they may come from a transplant donor.

This clonotype was recorded once. The chain uses TRBV20-1 and TRBJ2-2; tentative D call: TRBD1 (5 bases). The CDR3 has 14 residues. Germline V CDR1 and CDR2: DFQATT, SNEGSKA (reference sequence). The V end lost 2 bases, the J end lost 6 bases, and 13 bases lay between the germline ends. The CDR3: CSARYGQGAGELFF. The CDR3, as DNA: TGCAGTGCTAGATACGGGCAGGGCGCCGGGGAGCTGTTTTTT.

This clonotype was counted between two and nine times. The chain couples TRBV7-2 to TRBJ1-1, with D possibly being TRBD1 (6 bases). CDR3 length: 13 residues. Germline assignment: CDR1 SGHTA and CDR2 FQGNSA. V was clipped by 5 bases and J by 1 base, with 8 bases between them. CDR3 in amino acids: CASSRGSNTEAFF. DNA of the CDR3: TGTGCCAGCAGCAGGGGGTCGAACACTGAAGCTTTCTTT.

This clonotype was observed many times. The chain combines TRBV20-1 with TRBJ1-3; possible D gene TRBD1, 5 bases. The ends were cut back, 0 bases at V and 0 bases at J, with 12 bases in the middle. This CDR3 is 16 amino acids long. Germline V gene data show CDR1 as DFQATT and CDR2 as SNEGSKA (reference sequence). The CDR3 region has the DNA TGCAGTGCTAGAGATCTAGACAGTAGCTCTGGAAACACCATATATTTT. Encoded protein: CSARDLDSSSGNTIYF.